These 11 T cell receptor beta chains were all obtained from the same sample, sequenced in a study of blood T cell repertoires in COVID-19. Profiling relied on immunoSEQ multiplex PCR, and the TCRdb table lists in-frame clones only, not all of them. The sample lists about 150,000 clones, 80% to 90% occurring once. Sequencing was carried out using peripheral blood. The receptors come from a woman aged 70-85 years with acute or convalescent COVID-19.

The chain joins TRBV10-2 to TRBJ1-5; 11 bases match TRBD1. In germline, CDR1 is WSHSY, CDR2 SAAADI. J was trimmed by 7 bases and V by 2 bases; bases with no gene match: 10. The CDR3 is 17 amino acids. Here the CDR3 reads CASSEIRMDRGQQPQHF. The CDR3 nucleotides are TGCGCCAGCAGTGAGATACGAATGGACAGGGGGCAACAGCCCCAGCATTTT.

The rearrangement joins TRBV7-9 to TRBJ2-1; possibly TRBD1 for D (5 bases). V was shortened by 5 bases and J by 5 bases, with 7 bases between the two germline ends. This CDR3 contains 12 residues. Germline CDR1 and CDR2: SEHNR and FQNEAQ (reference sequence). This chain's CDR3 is CASSRTNNEQFF. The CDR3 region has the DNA TGTGCCAGCAGCCGGACAAACAATGAGCAGTTCTTC.

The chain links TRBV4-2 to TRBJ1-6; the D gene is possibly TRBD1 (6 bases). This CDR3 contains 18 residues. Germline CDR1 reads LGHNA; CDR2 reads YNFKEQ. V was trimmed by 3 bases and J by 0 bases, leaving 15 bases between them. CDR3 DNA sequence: TGTGCCAGCAGCCAGTACGGGACAATGAGCTCCTATAATTCACCCCTCCACTTT. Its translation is CASSQYGTMSSYNSPLHF.

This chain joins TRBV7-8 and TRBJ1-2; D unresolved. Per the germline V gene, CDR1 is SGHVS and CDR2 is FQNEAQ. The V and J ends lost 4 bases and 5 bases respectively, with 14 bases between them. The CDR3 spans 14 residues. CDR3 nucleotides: TGTGCCAGCAGCTCGCGGGAAACTTTATATGGCTACACCTTC. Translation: CASSSRETLYGYTF.

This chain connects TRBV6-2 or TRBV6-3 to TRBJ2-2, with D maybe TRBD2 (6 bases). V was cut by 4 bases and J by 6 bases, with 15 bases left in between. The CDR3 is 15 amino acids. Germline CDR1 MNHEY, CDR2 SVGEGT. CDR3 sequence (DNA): TGTGCCAGCAGTTCCCTCTGGGGGGAGGCCGGGGAGCTGTTTTTT. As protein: CASSSLWGEAGELFF.

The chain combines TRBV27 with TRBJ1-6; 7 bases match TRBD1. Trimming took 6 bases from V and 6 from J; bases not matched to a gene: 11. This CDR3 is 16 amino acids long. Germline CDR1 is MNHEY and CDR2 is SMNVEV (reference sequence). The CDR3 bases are TGTGCCAGCAGGCTAGACAGGGCCCCCGGTAATTCACCCCTCCACTTT. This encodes CASRLDRAPGNSPLHF.

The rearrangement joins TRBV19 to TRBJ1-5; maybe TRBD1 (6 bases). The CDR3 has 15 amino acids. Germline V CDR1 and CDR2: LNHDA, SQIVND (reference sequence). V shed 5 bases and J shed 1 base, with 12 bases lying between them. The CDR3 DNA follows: TGTGCCAGTAGTGTAAGGACAGTAAGCAATCAGCCCCAGCATTTT. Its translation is CASSVRTVSNQPQHF.

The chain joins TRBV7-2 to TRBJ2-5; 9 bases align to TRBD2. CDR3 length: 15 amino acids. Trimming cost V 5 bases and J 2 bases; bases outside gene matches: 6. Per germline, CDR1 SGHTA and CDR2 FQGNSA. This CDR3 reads CASSLGLAGQETQYF. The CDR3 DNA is TGTGCCAGCAGCCTAGGGCTAGCGGGGCAAGAGACCCAGTACTTC.

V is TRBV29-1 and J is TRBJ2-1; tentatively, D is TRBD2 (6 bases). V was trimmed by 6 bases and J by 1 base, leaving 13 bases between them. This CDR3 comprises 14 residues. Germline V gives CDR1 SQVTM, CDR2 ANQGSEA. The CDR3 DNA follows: TGCAGCGTGACCCCCGGGGGATCCTACAATGAGCAGTTCTTC. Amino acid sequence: CSVTPGGSYNEQFF.

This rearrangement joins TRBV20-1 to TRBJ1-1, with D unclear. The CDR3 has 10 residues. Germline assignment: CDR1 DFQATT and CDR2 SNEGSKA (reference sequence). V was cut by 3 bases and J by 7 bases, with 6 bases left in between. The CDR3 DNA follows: TGCAGTGCTAGGGACTTTGAAGCTTTCTTT. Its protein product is CSARDFEAFF.

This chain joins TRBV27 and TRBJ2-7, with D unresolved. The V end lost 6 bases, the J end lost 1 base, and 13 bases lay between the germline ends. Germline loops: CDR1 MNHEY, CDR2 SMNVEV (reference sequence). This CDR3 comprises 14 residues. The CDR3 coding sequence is TGTGCCAGCAGCCCCCGTTCAGGATCCTACGAGCAGTACGTC. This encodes CASSPRSGSYEQYV.